The present T cell receptor beta chain was sequenced within a study of graft-versus-host responses after intestinal transplantation. Study background: Multivisceral, liver-intestinal, or isolated intestinal transplants were received by the recipients. Anti-thymocyte globulin induction, then tacrolimus and steroids for 3 to 4 years, went to all recipients.

For this clone: What it binds is unknown.

TCRdb keeps only in-frame clones here, not all; method: immunoSEQ multiplex PCR. The table lists some 110,000 clones, more than 90% of them singletons. Study results and limitations: GvH clones surfaced in recipient marrow, some emerging earlier in ileum or blood. Maximum circulating GvH clone levels tracked with early post-transplant HvG decreases.

The germline CDR1 and CDR2 sequences are SGHDT and YYEEEE. V dropped 4 bases and J dropped 2; count of bases not matched to a gene: 4. CDR3 length: 15 amino acids. Material: unstimulated CD4+ T cells sorted from spleen or lymph node cells, obtained before transplant. The V call is TRBV5-6, the J call TRBJ2-7; 12 bases line up with TRBD2. This sequence originates from a human donor who was the organ donor for an intestinal transplant. For the CDR3, the DNA is TGTGCCAGCAGCCCCGGACTAGCGGGGACCTACGAGCAGTACTTC. It translates to CASSPGLAGTYEQYF.